This T cell receptor (beta chain) was retrieved from a study of T cell clusters in autoimmune cytopenias. Some 38,000 genome equivalents of blood DNA were amplified for TRB. CDR1 and CDR2 (germline): MNHEY, SVGEGT. There are 12 residues in the CDR3. Study-level points and caveats: Healthy donors had approximately 3.1-fold more exclusive TRB clusters than active autoimmune hepatitis patients. A dominant lymphoma-associated repertoire apparently masked the cluster-lack signature in secondary cytopenia versus chronic lymphocytic leukemia. Primary autoimmune cytopenia patients appeared to lack physiological T cell clusters present in healthy donors.

TRB was amplified by touch-down multiplex PCR, primer pools A and B combined. TCRdb re-called the multiplex PCR reads, yielding one record per CDR3 amino acid sequence without DNA. This sample's table has over a thousand distinct CDR3 sequences. By frequency, this clonotype registers medium-sized (0.01 to 0.1%). What it binds is unknown. This receptor was obtained from a human donor with an autoimmune cytopenia or autoimmune hepatitis (not recorded which). Sequencing used peripheral blood. This chain uses TRBV6-2 or TRBV6-3 with TRBJ1-1. The CDR3 here is CASSYRNTEAFF.